This TCR beta chain is drawn from a study of blood T cell repertoires in COVID-19. Study-wide background: T cells, B-cell-depleted T cells, or PBMCs supplied cDNA or gDNA.

The CDR3 totals 17 residues. Trimming took 0 bases from V and 3 from J, leaving 15 bases between them. Germline CDR1 reads SGHRS; CDR2 reads YFSETQ. As processed by the authors: It was from reference gene primer amplification that nucleated cell counts were estimated. Profiled with immunoSEQ multiplex PCR; TCRdb holds only in-frame clones, not every one. The D gene and trimming were derived from the DNA, and the V and J assignments and clone size from that table. Here the sample spans around 88,000 clones, over 90% being singletons. The chain couples TRBV5-1 to TRBJ1-4; D gene unclear. The sample was peripheral blood. The sequence was obtained from a man aged 60 to 69 with acute or convalescent COVID-19. CDR3 loop: CASSLGPTDVPNEKLFF. For the CDR3, the DNA is TGCGCCAGCAGCTTGGGTCCAACAGACGTCCCTAATGAAAAACTGTTTTTT.